Presented here are 20 T cell receptor beta chains from one specimen sequenced in a study of PD-1 blockade in classical Hodgkin lymphoma. Time point given: cycle 4 day 1 (C4D1), after 5 to 7 weeks of nivolumab. Every patient relapsed after autologous stem cell transplantation, and brentuximab vedotin exposure varied. The table came from immunoSEQ multiplex PCR; TCRdb's copy has only in-frame clones and leaves some out. Seen here are 19,000 or so clones, approximately 80% observed once, and the top ten hold approximately 40%. Sequenced material: peripheral blood mononuclear cells (PBMCs), taken before the fourth cycle of nivolumab. Receptors were obtained from a human donor with classical Hodgkin lymphoma.

The chain carries TRBV4-3 and TRBJ2-7; a possible D gene is TRBD2 (6 bases). CDR1 is LGHNA, CDR2 YSLEER, per germline. V was cut by 0 bases and J by 5 bases, with 14 bases left in between. CDR3 size: 15 residues. In DNA, the CDR3 is TGCGCCAGCAGCCAAGAACCGGGACTCCCCCACGAGCAGTACTTC. Protein sequence: CASSQEPGLPHEQYF.

The CDR3 coding sequence is TGTGCCAGCTCACCACTGGGTGAAAAACTGTTTTTT. Its protein product is CASSPLGEKLFF. V is TRBV18 and J is TRBJ1-4; D ambiguous. CDR1 and CDR2 from the germline V gene are KGHSH and LQKENI. CDR3 length: 12 amino acids. V lost 1 base and J 7 bases, leaving 4 bases between the germline ends.

The rearrangement uses TRBV6-1 and TRBJ2-3; D gene unclear. This CDR3 is built from 12 residues. Germline lookup yields CDR1 MNHNS and CDR2 SASEGT. Trimming removed 3 bases at V and 4 bases at J, with 5 bases between. CDR3 sequence: CASSETADTQYF. Here the CDR3 DNA reads TGTGCCAGCAGTGAGACCGCAGATACGCAGTATTTT.

CDR3 coding DNA: TGTGCCAGCAGGGAGGGGGACGGAAACATTCAGTACTTC. Protein product: CASREGDGNIQYF. The V and J genes are TRBV6-1 and TRBJ2-4; either TRBD1 or TRBD2 may supply D (6 bases each). V was trimmed by 6 bases and J by 6 bases, leaving 12 bases between them. Germline CDR1 and CDR2: MNHNS and SASEGT. There are 13 residues in the CDR3.

The V call is TRBV6-1, the J call TRBJ1-5; D is uncertain. The V end was cut by 8 bases, the J end by 3 bases, with 11 bases between. This CDR3 spans 13 amino acids. Looked up from germline, CDR1 is MNHNS and CDR2 is SASEGT. The CDR3 region is CASGANSNQPQHF. The CDR3 DNA reads as TGTGCCAGCGGCGCGAATTCCAATCAGCCCCAGCATTTT.

The chain combines TRBV21-1 with TRBJ1-2; the table's D gene call, TRBD1, was not cross checked with the DNA. TRBV21-1 is annotated as a pseudogene. CDR3 length equals 15 residues. The CDR3 protein is CASSPLLDRVYGYTF. CDR3 sequence (DNA): TGTGCCAGCAGTCCTCTATTAGACAGGGTATATGGCTACACCTTC.

This clone has a single count. The CDR3 coding sequence is TGTGCCAGCAGTGAAGGTGTAGGGTATGGCTACACCTTC. Its protein is CASSEGVGYGYTF. The V gene is TRBV6-1, the J gene TRBJ1-2; D is unresolved. The CDR3 is 13 residues long. V lost 1 base and J 5 bases, leaving 8 bases between the germline ends. Germline V gene data show CDR1 as MNHNS and CDR2 as SASEGT.

V gene TRBV6-5 combines with J gene TRBJ1-1, with D possibly matching TRBD1 (5 bases). Between the trimmed V and J ends, which lost 1 base and 10 bases, there was a span of 13 bases. Germline CDR1 is MNHEY and CDR2 is SVGAGI. The CDR3 has 13 amino acids. The CDR3 DNA sequence: TGTGCCAGCAGTTACTGGCCGGGGGGGACAGCTTTCTTT. Its translation is CASSYWPGGTAFF.

This rearrangement joins TRBV5-1 to TRBJ2-3; D unresolved. CDR1 is SGHRS and CDR2 is YFSETQ in the germline V gene. V was pared by 0 bases and J by 0 bases, with 8 bases between. The CDR3 extends over 15 amino acids. The CDR3: CASSLVPASTDTQYF. The DNA of the CDR3 is TGCGCCAGCAGCTTGGTTCCGGCGAGCACAGATACGCAGTATTTT.

The CDR3 DNA sequence: TGTGCCAGCAGCTTCGGGGGGGTTACTGAAGCTTTCTTT. Protein: CASSFGGVTEAFF. V usage is TRBV5-6 and J usage is TRBJ1-1; D may be TRBD1 (5 bases). Trimming took off 2 bases at V and 5 bases at J, with 10 bases between the two ends. The CDR3 spans 13 residues. Germline V gives CDR1 SGHDT, CDR2 YYEEEE.

The J gene is TRBJ1-1, the V gene TRBV19, with a weak D call TRBD1 (5 bases). Germline V gene data show CDR1 as LNHDA and CDR2 as SQIVND (reference sequence). The CDR3 is made up of 14 amino acids. V was clipped by 5 bases and J by 11 bases, with 21 bases between them. The CDR3 region has the DNA TGTGCCAGTAGTCTGACGGAGACAGTTCGTAACGCTTTCTTT. It encodes CASSLTETVRNAFF. The whole variable domain, filled in from reference TRBV19 and TRBJ1-1, reads DGGITQSPKYLFRKEGQNVTLSCEQNLNHDAMYWYRQDPGQGLRLIYYSQIVNDFQKGDIAEGYSVSREKKESFPLTVTSAQKNPTAFYLCASSLTETVRNAFFGQGTRLTVV.

The chain carries TRBV11-3 and TRBJ2-7, with D possibly TRBD1 on 6 matching bases. This CDR3 has 18 amino acids. The V end was cut by 5 bases, the J end by 4 bases, with 27 bases between. Looked up from germline, CDR1 is SGHNT and CDR2 is YENEEA. CDR3 DNA: TGTGCCAGCAGCGCCGGACGAACCCAGGGGTTCGGTTTGTACGAGCAGTACTTC. Translation: CASSAGRTQGFGLYEQYF.

This clone was detected a few times. The rearrangement joins TRBV19 to TRBJ2-1; 10 bases are a match to TRBD1. The CDR3 extends over 13 amino acids. J lost 9 bases, V lost 7 bases, and 6 bases had no gene match. CDR1 is LNHDA and CDR2 is SQIVND in the germline V gene (reference sequence). This chain's CDR3 is CASKWTGGGEQFF. DNA of the CDR3: TGTGCCAGTAAATGGACAGGGGGGGGTGAGCAGTTCTTC.

This chain links TRBV6-6 with TRBJ1-5, with 7 bases fitting TRBD1. The CDR3 length is 16 residues. The ends lost 2 bases at V and 4 bases at J; junction bases unmatched: 8. Germline values: CDR1 MNHNY, CDR2 SVGAGI (reference sequence). The CDR3 DNA is TGTGCCAGCAGTTACGACTCGGGACAGCTTAATCAGCCCCAGCATTTT. Protein: CASSYDSGQLNQPQHF.

V is TRBV12-5 and J is TRBJ1-1; maybe TRBD1 (5 bases). The V gene's germline CDR1 is LGHNT and CDR2 FRNRAP. This CDR3 comprises 12 residues. V was clipped by 4 bases and J by 3 bases, with 6 bases between them. The CDR3, as DNA: TGTGCTAGTGGTTGGGGGGACACTGAAGCTTTCTTT. Protein: CASGWGDTEAFF.

CDR3 in amino acids: CASSRTGANTEAFF. The CDR3 DNA is TGTGCCAGCAGCCGTACAGGGGCTAACACTGAAGCTTTCTTT. This rearrangement joins TRBV6-1 to TRBJ1-1; 7 bases fit TRBD1. V was clipped by 6 bases and J by 2 bases; unmatched bases: 6. There are 14 residues in the CDR3. Germline loops: CDR1 MNHNS, CDR2 SASEGT.

This chain connects TRBV9 to TRBJ2-1; 16 nucleotides agree with TRBD2. V shed 4 bases and J 9 bases; nucleotides not matched to a gene: 4. The length of the CDR3 is 15 residues. CDR1 and CDR2 from the germline V gene are SGDLS and YYNGEE. The CDR3 DNA reads as TGTGCCAGCAGCCCAGGGACTAGCGGGGGGGGTGAGCAGTTCTTC. This sequence encodes CASSPGTSGGGEQFF.

The table lists this clone with a count of one. The chain links TRBV7-9 to TRBJ2-3; tentatively, D is TRBD2 (5 bases). The CDR3 has 15 amino acids. Trimming stripped 2 bases from V and 2 bases from J, with 11 bases between. Looked up from germline, CDR1 is SEHNR and CDR2 is FQNEAQ (reference sequence). The CDR3 region is CASSLPGSTTDTQYF. CDR3 bases: TGTGCCAGCAGCTTACCGGGGTCCACCACAGATACGCAGTATTTT.

This clone is a singleton in its sample. The chain couples TRBV5-6 to TRBJ1-1; D is possibly TRBD1 (5 bases). V was clipped by 0 bases and J by 2 bases, with 11 bases between them. This CDR3 has 15 residues. From germline, CDR1 is SGHDT and CDR2 YYEEEE. The CDR3 nucleotides read TGTGCCAGCAGCTTGGAGGAGACAGTAAACACTGAAGCTTTCTTT. It is translated as CASSLEETVNTEAFF.

The chain combines TRBV12-5 with TRBJ2-5, with 10 nucleotides matching TRBD2. From germline, CDR1 is LGHNT and CDR2 FRNRAP. Trimming cost V 8 bases and J 2 bases; bases outside gene matches: 11. CDR3 size: 16 residues. The CDR3 DNA is TGTGCTAGTTCTCCGATAGCGGGGGGACCTCAAGAGACCCAGTACTTC. It yields the protein CASSPIAGGPQETQYF.